These 23 T cell receptor beta chains originate from one sample sequenced in a study of cytomegalovirus exposure and HLA in healthy donors. A multiplex PCR was run with 60 Vbeta primers and 13 Jbeta primers. Data came from immunoSEQ multiplex PCR; TCRdb stores just in-frame clones and leaves some out. The table has some 180,000 clones, approximately 79% seen once. The sequenced material came from PBMCs. These receptors were collected from a male donor in good health and CMV-seronegative.

The chain employs TRBV7-9 and TRBJ1-4; 9 bases fit TRBD1. The CDR3 is 14 residues long. CDR1 and CDR2 from the germline V gene are SEHNR and FQNEAQ (reference sequence). The junction had 5 bases not matched to a gene; V was cut back by 5 bases and J by 7 bases. This CDR3 is CASSNRGPGEKLFF. CDR3 DNA: TGTGCCAGCAGCAACAGGGGGCCCGGTGAAAAACTGTTTTTT.

This chain links TRBV9 with TRBJ2-7; D ambiguous. Germline V CDR1 and CDR2: SGDLS, YYNGEE. With 4 bases removed from V and 0 bases from J, the gap between germline ends came to 11 bases. The CDR3 has 14 amino acids. DNA for the CDR3: TGTGCCAGCAGCCCCAGTACACCCTCCTACGAGCAGTACTTC. Translating gives CASSPSTPSYEQYF.

CDR3 loop: CASSLGRVGYTF. CDR3 sequence (DNA): TGTGCCAGCAGCTTGGGGAGGGTCGGCTACACCTTC. The J gene is TRBJ1-2, the V gene TRBV5-6; no reliable D call. Germline V gene sequence: CDR1 SGHDT, CDR2 YYEEEE. This CDR3 comprises 12 residues. Trimming removed 0 bases from V and 8 bases from J, with 8 bases in between.

This clone has only one observation. The chain uses TRBV5-8 and TRBJ2-7; no clear D gene. The germline V gene encodes CDR1 SGHTS and CDR2 YDEGEE. The CDR3 extends over 17 amino acids. V was pared by 0 bases and J by 0 bases, with 16 bases between. This CDR3 is CASSLELGTRSSYEQYF. CDR3 coding DNA: TGTGCCAGCAGCTTGGAATTGGGCACCAGAAGCTCCTACGAGCAGTACTTC.

CDR3: CASTTGYLYGYTF. The CDR3 region has the DNA TGTGCCAGCACGACAGGGTATCTCTATGGCTACACCTTC. The chain recombines TRBV6-1 with TRBJ1-2; TRBD1 matches 7 bases. CDR3 length: 13 residues. Germline CDR1 is MNHNS and CDR2 is SASEGT. J gave up 4 bases and V 7 bases, and 6 bases lay outside the gene matches.

The genes are TRBV6-1 and TRBJ2-1; the match to TRBD2 covers 11 bases. Germline V gene lookup returns CDR1 MNHNS and CDR2 SASEGT. There are 13 residues in the CDR3. V lost 2 bases, J lost 13 bases, and 4 bases stayed unmatched. CDR3 amino acids: CASSEQLAGEQFF. For the CDR3, the DNA is TGTGCCAGCAGTGAACAACTAGCGGGAGAACAGTTCTTC.

The rearrangement uses TRBV4-1 and TRBJ1-2; TRBD1 might be the D (6 bases). The CDR3 loop spans 14 amino acids. V was pared by 4 bases and J by 4 bases, with 13 bases between. Germline lookup yields CDR1 MGHRA and CDR2 YSYEKL. In DNA form, the CDR3 reads TGCGCCAGCAGCCCCACACAGGGTGGCTATGGCTACACCTTC. Translated: CASSPTQGGYGYTF.

The chain joins TRBV9 to TRBJ2-1; 8 nucleotides align to TRBD1. Germline V gene lookup returns CDR1 SGDLS and CDR2 YYNGEE. The CDR3 is made up of 15 amino acids. Unmatched junction bases numbered 10, after V lost 4 bases and J lost 7 bases. DNA for the CDR3: TGTGCCAGCAGCCAGGGGGCTTCGATTGGGAATGAGCAGTTCTTC. Protein: CASSQGASIGNEQFF.

The rearrangement links TRBV6-5 to TRBJ1-1; 7 bases map to TRBD1. Germline lookup yields CDR1 MNHEY and CDR2 SVGAGI. The CDR3 is made up of 14 amino acids. The junction had 10 bases not matched to a gene; V was cut back by 6 bases and J by 6 bases. The CDR3 DNA sequence: TGTGCCAGCAGCCGGACAGACAGGGATGCTGAAGCTTTCTTT. It translates to CASSRTDRDAEAFF.

This rearrangement joins TRBV30 to TRBJ1-1; 7 bases fit TRBD1. The CDR3 consists of 15 residues. The J segment lost 0 bases and the V segment lost 2 bases, leaving 6 bases of the junction unmatched. Germline CDR1 is GTSNPN and CDR2 is SVGIG (reference sequence). CDR3 loop: CAWSRGQFMNTEAFF. The DNA of the CDR3 is TGTGCCTGGAGTAGGGGACAGTTCATGAACACTGAAGCTTTCTTT.

This sequence joins TRBV6-5 and TRBJ2-7; 8 bases are a match to TRBD1. The V gene's germline CDR1 is MNHEY and CDR2 SVGAGI. The CDR3 sequence is 14 residues long. Trimming cost V 6 bases and J 1 base; bases outside gene matches: 5. CDR3 DNA sequence: TGTGCCAGCAGCGGGACAGGTTCATCCTACGAGCAGTACTTC. Translating it yields CASSGTGSSYEQYF.

The chain recombines TRBV6-6 with TRBJ2-3; D remains ambiguous. The CDR3 runs to 15 residues. Germline CDR1 is MNHNY and CDR2 is SVGAGI (reference sequence). Trimming took off 5 bases at V and 2 bases at J, with 14 bases between the two ends. As DNA, the CDR3 is TGTGCCAGCAGTACGGCTCTAGGATCCACAGATACGCAGTATTTT. Translating it yields CASSTALGSTDTQYF.

This chain connects TRBV30 to TRBJ2-1; 9 nucleotides align to TRBD2. CDR1 is GTSNPN, CDR2 SVGIG, per germline (reference sequence). With V trimmed by 1 base and J by 3 bases, 10 bases remained unmatched. The CDR3 sequence is 17 residues long. The CDR3 coding sequence is TGTGCCTGGAGTGGATCAATTGGACTAGCGATCTACAATGAGCAGTTCTTC. Protein: CAWSGSIGLAIYNEQFF.

The V call is TRBV6-6, the J call TRBJ1-6; TRBD1 is a possible D gene (6 bases). The ends were cut back, 6 bases at V and 10 bases at J, with 16 bases in the middle. The CDR3 runs 14 residues. CDR1 and CDR2 (germline): MNHNY, SVGAGI (reference sequence). The CDR3 coding sequence is TGTGCCAGCAGCTCCCAGGGGAGCGGCTCACCCCTCCACTTT. Amino acids: CASSSQGSGSPLHF.

The chain employs TRBV2 and TRBJ2-1; 8 nucleotides agree with TRBD2. The CDR3 spans 14 residues. Trimming took 4 bases from V and 5 from J; bases not matched to a gene: 4. The V gene's germline CDR1 is SNHLY and CDR2 FYNNEI. CDR3 bases: TGTGCCAGCAGTGTAACTAGCGGAGACAATGAGCAGTTCTTC. It specifies CASSVTSGDNEQFF.

The chain joins TRBV7-2 to TRBJ1-5; no definite D call. The V end lost 1 base, the J end lost 0 bases, and 7 bases lay between the germline ends. Looked up from germline, CDR1 is SGHTA and CDR2 is FQGNSA. The CDR3 totals 15 residues. CDR3: CASSLGLLSNQPQHF. The CDR3 bases are TGTGCCAGCAGCTTAGGGCTCCTTAGCAATCAGCCCCAGCATTTT.

The chain is built from TRBV7-9 and TRBJ2-5; the D gene is possibly TRBD2 (5 bases). V lost 6 bases and J 11 bases, leaving 16 bases between the germline ends. CDR1 SEHNR and CDR2 FQNEAQ come from the germline V gene (reference sequence). This CDR3 has 12 amino acids. The CDR3 protein is CASSNTDWEQYF. The CDR3 DNA is TGTGCCAGCAGTAACACCGACTGGGAGCAGTACTTC.

The chain couples TRBV14 to TRBJ2-1; TRBD1 is a possible D gene (6 bases). V gave up 4 bases and J gave up 5 bases, with 12 bases separating them. The CDR3 runs 14 residues. The germline CDR1 and CDR2 sequences are SGHDN and FVKESK. Here the CDR3 reads CASSPIWTDNEQFF. Written as DNA, the CDR3 is TGTGCCAGCAGCCCGATATGGACAGACAATGAGCAGTTCTTC.

Details on this clone: This CDR3 is also generated by other DNA sequences in the sample. The rearrangement links TRBV7-9 to TRBJ1-6; D unresolved. This CDR3 has 14 residues. Trimming took 1 base from V and 8 from J, leaving 9 bases between them. CDR1 and CDR2 from the germline V gene are SEHNR and FQNEAQ (reference sequence). The CDR3 region is CASSLGLNYSPLHF. The CDR3 region has the DNA TGTGCCAGCAGCTTAGGACTGAATTATTCACCCCTCCACTTT.

The chain recombines TRBV5-6 with TRBJ2-7, with D maybe TRBD2 (5 bases). The length of the CDR3 is 12 residues. Per the germline V gene, CDR1 is SGHDT and CDR2 is YYEEEE. V dropped 1 base and J dropped 7 bases, with 9 bases sitting between them. The CDR3 loop reads CASSLPGGEQYF. The CDR3 DNA follows: TGTGCCAGCAGCTTGCCAGGAGGAGAGCAGTACTTC.

The chain combines TRBV7-2 with TRBJ2-7; D possibly corresponds to TRBD1 (5 bases). CDR1 is SGHTA, CDR2 FQGNSA, per germline. V was trimmed by 3 bases and J by 3 bases, leaving 12 bases between them. The CDR3 runs 14 residues. The CDR3 sequence is CASSFLRQGYEQYF. CDR3 in DNA: TGTGCCAGCAGCTTTCTTCGGCAGGGCTACGAGCAGTACTTC. Based on the CDR3 plus reference TRBV7-2 and TRBJ2-7, the full variable domain is GAGVSQSPSNKVTEKGKDVELRCDPISGHTALYWYRQSLGQGLEFLIYFQGNSAPDKSGLPSDRFSAERTGGSVSTLTIQRTQQEDSAVYLCASSFLRQGYEQYFGPGTRLTVT.

This clone was recorded once. The CDR3 protein is CASSLSPGGGYGYTF. CDR3 in DNA: TGCGCCAGCAGCTTGTCCCCAGGGGGAGGCTATGGCTACACCTTC. This chain uses TRBV5-1 with TRBJ1-2, with TRBD1 matching over 7 bases. Trimming at V came to 1 base and at J to 4 bases, leaving 7 bases not matched to a gene. Germline V gives CDR1 SGHRS, CDR2 YFSETQ. This CDR3 comprises 15 residues.

V gene TRBV11-2 combines with J gene TRBJ1-1; 7 positions match TRBD1. Trimming cost V 5 bases and J 8 bases; bases outside gene matches: 5. Germline V gives CDR1 SGHAT, CDR2 FQNNGV. The CDR3 length is 12 residues. CDR3 DNA sequence: TGTGCCAGCAGCGGGCGGGACAGAGAAGCTTTCTTT. This codes for CASSGRDREAFF.